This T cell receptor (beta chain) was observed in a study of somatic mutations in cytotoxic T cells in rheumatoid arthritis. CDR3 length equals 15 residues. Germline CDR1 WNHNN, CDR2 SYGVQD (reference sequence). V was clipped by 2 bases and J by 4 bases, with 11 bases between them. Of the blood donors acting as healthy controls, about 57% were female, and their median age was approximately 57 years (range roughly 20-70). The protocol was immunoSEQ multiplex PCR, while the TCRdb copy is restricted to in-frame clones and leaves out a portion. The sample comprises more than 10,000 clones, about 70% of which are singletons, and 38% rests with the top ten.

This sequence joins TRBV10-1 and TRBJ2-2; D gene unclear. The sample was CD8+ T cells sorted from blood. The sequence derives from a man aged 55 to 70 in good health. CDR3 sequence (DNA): TGCGCCAGCAGTGAGGGACGGACCATCACCGGGGAGCTGTTTTTT. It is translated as CASSEGRTITGELFF.